This T cell receptor beta chain was profiled in a study of cytomegalovirus exposure and HLA in healthy donors. Germline CDR1 is LGHNA and CDR2 is YSLEER. J was trimmed by 0 bases and V by 5 bases; bases with no gene match: 7. This CDR3 spans 15 amino acids. Healthy bone marrow donors made up the cohort. Study-wide points: In an earlier analysis, most TCR beta V segments were productive about 87% or about 30% of the time.

Comment on this clone: No antigen is known for it.

This PCR relied on a set of 60 Vbeta primers and 13 Jbeta primers. Original analysis: In a later analysis, the count reached some 75 million unique TCR beta chains, with approximately 10 million shared. This table comes from immunoSEQ multiplex PCR, and its TCRdb copy is limited to in-frame clones, with some not included. The V and J calls and clone size come from that table; D and trimming were worked out from the DNA. In all, the sample yields about 130,000 clones. The material sequenced was PBMCs. The TCR originated in a man younger than 30 in good health and CMV-seronegative. The rearrangement uses TRBV4-3 and TRBJ2-7, with 7 positions matching TRBD1. DNA for the CDR3: TGCGCCAGCAGCTACGGGACAGTCAGCTCCTACGAGCAGTACTTC. This codes for CASSYGTVSSYEQYF.